This TCR beta chain comes out of a study of blood T cell repertoires in COVID-19. The method was immunoSEQ multiplex PCR; TCRdb's version includes in-frame clones alone and lacks a portion of them. The table records more than 300,000 clones, roughly 92% of them present only once. This CDR3 is 14 amino acids long. Trimming took 5 bases from V and 4 from J; bases not matched to a gene: 6. Germline CDR1 SGHNT, CDR2 YENEEA. Source material: PBMCs or T cells enriched from blood (not recorded which). The chain joins TRBV11-3 to TRBJ2-5, with 8 bases fitting TRBD2. The clonotype comes from a middle-aged woman who had been exposed to COVID-19. CDR3 amino acids: CASSPGGGGETQYF. The DNA for the CDR3 is TGTGCCAGCAGCCCGGGAGGGGGGGGAGAGACCCAGTACTTC.